The 19 T cell receptor beta chains presented below share a single source sample, sequenced in a study of response to subunit inactivated influenza vaccine. TCRdb used MiXCR to reprocess the RT-PCR reads, holding one entry per CDR3 protein. The repertoire holds about 700,000 distinct CDR3 sequences, with about 14% as singletons. The sequencing used PBMCs from blood, collected 14 to 15 days before vaccination. These receptors came from a man aged 45-60 years who received an inactivated influenza vaccine.

A few counts support this clonotype. This chain uses TRBV5-6 with TRBJ2-5; 10 nucleotides line up with TRBD1. Germline CDR1 reads SGHDT; CDR2 reads YYEEEE. After removal of 3 bases from V and 6 bases from J, the junction contained 2 bases not matched to a gene. The CDR3 runs to 13 residues. This CDR3 is CASSWDRGKTQYF. The CDR3 coding sequence is TGTGCCAGCAGCTGGGACAGGGGCAAGACCCAGTACTTC.

A few counts support this clonotype. This chain uses TRBV12-3 or TRBV12-4 with TRBJ2-6; possible D gene TRBD1, 6 bases. The CDR3 length is 16 residues. V was pared by 2 bases and J by 0 bases, with 8 bases between. The CDR3 loop reads CASSLTGLSGANVLTF. The CDR3 DNA reads TGTGCCAGCAGTTTAACAGGGCTCTCTGGGGCCAACGTCCTGACTTTC.

This chain links TRBV10-3 with TRBJ2-3, with TRBD2 matching over 12 bases. The V segment lost 2 bases and the J segment 8 bases; nucleotides outside the gene matches: 5. This CDR3 spans 15 amino acids. The germline V gene has CDR1 ENHRY and CDR2 SYGVKD. The CDR3 protein is CAISEVTSGSATQYF. DNA of the CDR3: TGTGCCATCAGTGAGGTGACTAGCGGGAGTGCTACGCAGTATTTT.

This clonotype was seen many times. The V and J genes are TRBV12-3 or TRBV12-4 and TRBJ1-1; 7 bases are a match to TRBD1. V gave up 4 bases and J gave up 11 bases; unmatched junction bases: 16. This CDR3 comprises 15 residues. The CDR3 bases are TGTGCCAGCAGTTATCCGGACAGGCAAAGGGGAAGGGCTTTCTTT. This translates into CASSYPDRQRGRAFF.

The table lists this clonotype with a few counts. The rearrangement uses TRBV7-9 and TRBJ1-4; 9 nucleotides align to TRBD1. Germline assignment: CDR1 SEHNR and CDR2 FQNEAQ (reference sequence). The CDR3 runs to 16 residues. After removal of 4 bases from V and 3 bases from J, the junction contained 6 bases not matched to a gene. The CDR3 loop reads CASSSWTGAANEKLFF. The CDR3, as DNA: TGTGCCAGCAGCTCGTGGACAGGGGCCGCTAATGAAAAACTGTTTTTT.

This clonotype was seen a few times. CDR3 nucleotide sequence: TGTGCCAGCAGCTTAGGGGCAGACTCCGGGCGGGGAGAGACCCAGTACTTC. The encoded protein is CASSLGADSGRGETQYF. J is TRBJ2-5 and V is TRBV7-9, with D possibly TRBD2 on 6 matching bases. Trimming pared 1 base from V and 4 bases from J, leaving 19 bases between. Germline values: CDR1 SEHNR, CDR2 FQNEAQ (reference sequence). The CDR3 runs 17 residues.

This chain joins TRBV12-3 or TRBV12-4 and TRBJ1-1; a possible D gene is TRBD1 (5 bases). CDR3 length: 15 amino acids. V shed 4 bases and J shed 3 bases, with 15 bases lying between them. In nucleotides, the CDR3 is TGTGCCAGCAGTTCTTGGGACGGATGGGACACTGAAGCTTTCTTT. This gives the protein CASSSWDGWDTEAFF.

The gene calls are TRBV7-6 and TRBJ2-6; D is unclear. CDR1 and CDR2 (germline): SGHVS, FNYEAQ. V was trimmed by 3 bases and J by 0 bases, leaving 12 bases between them. The CDR3 is 17 amino acids. The CDR3 bases are TGTGCCAGCAGCTTGGGCATTAAAACCTCTGGGGCCAACGTCCTGACTTTC. This sequence encodes CASSLGIKTSGANVLTF. The whole variable domain, remainder taken from reference TRBV7-6 and TRBJ2-6, is GAGVSQSPRYKVTKRGQDVALRCDPISGHVSLYWYRQALGQGPEFLTYFNYEAQQDKSGLPNDRFSAERPEGSISTLTIQRTEQRDSAMYRCASSLGIKTSGANVLTFGAGSRLTVL.

V and J are TRBV4-2 and TRBJ2-1; the D is unclear. The CDR3 is 15 residues long. Germline CDR1 reads LGHNA; CDR2 reads YNFKEQ. V shed 3 bases and J shed 8 bases, with 17 bases lying between them. The CDR3 sequence is CASSHTLDGGYEQFF. For the CDR3, the DNA is TGTGCCAGCAGCCACACTTTGGACGGCGGATATGAGCAGTTCTTC.

This clonotype was seen a few times. The V gene is TRBV12-3 or TRBV12-4, the J gene TRBJ1-1, with D perhaps TRBD1 (5 bases). The CDR3 is 14 amino acids. Trimming took 7 bases from V and 1 from J, leaving 13 bases between them. The CDR3 reads CASIRGAANTEAFF. CDR3 DNA sequence: TGTGCCAGCATAAGAGGGGCGGCGAACACTGAAGCTTTCTTT.

CDR3 bases: TGTGCCAGCAGTCAACCCCCGCGGGAGGCCCAGCATTTT. It is translated as CASSQPPREAQHF. V and J are TRBV28 and TRBJ1-5; D remains ambiguous. Germline V gene sequence: CDR1 MDHEN, CDR2 SYDVKM. There are 13 residues in the CDR3. With 5 bases removed from V and 11 bases from J, the gap between germline ends came to 16 bases.

This clonotype occurred many times. The rearrangement uses TRBV7-9 and TRBJ2-3, with TRBD1 matching over 9 bases. CDR3 length: 15 residues. CDR1 and CDR2 from the germline V gene are SEHNR and FQNEAQ (reference sequence). V shed 4 bases, J shed 2 bases, and the junction held 4 bases outside the gene matches. CDR3 region: CASSYGQGNTDTQYF. CDR3 nucleotide sequence: TGTGCCAGCAGCTACGGACAGGGGAACACAGATACGCAGTATTTT. Filled out from reference TRBV7-9 and TRBJ2-3, the complete variable domain reads DTGVSQNPRHKITKRGQNVTFRCDPISEHNRLYWYRQTLGQGPEFLTYFQNEAQLEKSRLLSDRFSAERPKGSFSTLEIQRTEQGDSAMYLCASSYGQGNTDTQYFGPGTRLTVL.

The rearrangement joins TRBV5-1 to TRBJ2-6, with D perhaps matching TRBD1 or TRBD2 (5 bases each). V lost 6 bases, J lost 3 bases, and 25 bases lay in between. Germline values: CDR1 SGHRS, CDR2 YFSETQ. The CDR3 runs to 19 residues. The CDR3 sequence is CASKRTWGRLADGANVLTF. The CDR3 DNA sequence: TGCGCCAGCAAGAGGACTTGGGGCAGATTGGCAGATGGGGCCAACGTCCTGACTTTC.

The chain has TRBV9 and TRBJ2-1; D could derive from TRBD1 or TRBD2 (5 bases each). This CDR3 is built from 14 residues. CDR1 and CDR2 from the germline V gene are SGDLS and YYNGEE. V lost 5 bases, J lost 3 bases, and 12 bases lay in between. The CDR3 loop reads CASRGDRYYNEQFF. The CDR3 bases are TGTGCCAGCAGGGGGGACCGTTACTACAATGAGCAGTTCTTC. The variable domain in full, with the rest retrieved from reference TRBV9 and TRBJ2-1, is DSGVTQTPKHLITATGQRVTLRCSPRSGDLSVYWYQQSLDQGLQFLIQYYNGEERAKGNILERFSAQQFPDLHSELNLSSLELGDSALYFCASRGDRYYNEQFFGPGTRLTVL.

The table lists this clonotype with a few counts. The J gene is TRBJ2-1, the V gene TRBV20-1, with 12 bases that match TRBD2. The CDR3 contains 15 residues. The germline V gene has CDR1 DFQATT and CDR2 SNEGSKA (reference sequence). After removal of 2 bases from V and 7 bases from J, the junction contained 6 bases not matched to a gene. CDR3 amino acids: CSARFLAGGPNEQFF. CDR3 sequence (DNA): TGCAGTGCTAGATTCCTAGCGGGAGGGCCGAATGAGCAGTTCTTC.

The V and J genes are TRBV7-3 and TRBJ2-3, with 9 bases fitting TRBD1. Trimming took 5 bases from V and 4 from J; bases not matched to a gene: 7. The CDR3 is 15 amino acids. Germline V CDR1 and CDR2: SGHTA, FQGTGA. The CDR3 DNA follows: TGTGCCAGCAGCACACAGGGGGCTGGGGCAGATACGCAGTATTTT. It is translated as CASSTQGAGADTQYF.

In this sample, this clonotype turned up a few times. The chain links TRBV19 to TRBJ1-1; D is possibly TRBD1 (6 bases). CDR1 and CDR2 from the germline V gene are LNHDA and SQIVND (reference sequence). V was clipped by 5 bases and J by 4 bases, with 14 bases between them. The CDR3 spans 14 residues. The CDR3 protein is CASSPVTGLTEAFF. CDR3 coding DNA: TGTGCCAGTAGTCCGGTGACAGGCCTCACTGAAGCTTTCTTT.

V gene TRBV7-2 combines with J gene TRBJ2-7; D is possibly TRBD1 or TRBD2 (6 bases each). The CDR3 contains 15 residues. V shed 6 bases and J shed 7 bases, with 22 bases lying between them. CDR1 is SGHTA and CDR2 is FQGNSA in the germline V gene. The chain's CDR3 is CASRAGGIGGGEQYF. The DNA for the CDR3 is TGTGCCAGCAGGGCTGGCGGGATAGGGGGTGGGGAGCAGTACTTC. Variable domain in full (rest from reference TRBV7-2 and TRBJ2-7): GAGVSQSPSNKVTEKGKDVELRCDPISGHTALYWYRQSLGQGLEFLIYFQGNSAPDKSGLPSDRFSAERTGGSVSTLTIQRTQQEDSAVYLCASRAGGIGGGEQYFGPGTRLTVT.

V and J are TRBV12-3 or TRBV12-4 and TRBJ1-1; D perhaps matches TRBD1 (5 bases). The V and J ends lost 1 base and 7 bases respectively, with 10 bases between them. The CDR3 spans 13 residues. The CDR3 bases are TGTGCCAGCAGTTTAGGCCAGGGTAATGAAGCTTTCTTT. This sequence encodes CASSLGQGNEAFF.